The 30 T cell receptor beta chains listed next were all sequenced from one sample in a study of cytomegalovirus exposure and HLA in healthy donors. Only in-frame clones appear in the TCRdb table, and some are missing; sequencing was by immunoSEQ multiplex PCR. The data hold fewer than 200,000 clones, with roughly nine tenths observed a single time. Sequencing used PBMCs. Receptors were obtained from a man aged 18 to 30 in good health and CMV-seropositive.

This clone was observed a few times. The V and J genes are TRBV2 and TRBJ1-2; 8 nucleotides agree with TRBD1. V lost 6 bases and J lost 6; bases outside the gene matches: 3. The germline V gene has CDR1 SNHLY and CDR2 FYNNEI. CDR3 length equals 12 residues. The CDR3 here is CASRVTGDGYTF. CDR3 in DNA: TGTGCCAGCAGAGTGACAGGGGATGGCTACACCTTC.

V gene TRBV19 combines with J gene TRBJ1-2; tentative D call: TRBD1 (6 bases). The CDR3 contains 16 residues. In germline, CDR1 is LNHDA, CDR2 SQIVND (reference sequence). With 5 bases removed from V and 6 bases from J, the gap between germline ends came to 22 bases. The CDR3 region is CASSFFPLTGWDGYTF. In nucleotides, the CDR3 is TGTGCCAGTAGTTTTTTTCCTCTGACAGGTTGGGATGGCTACACCTTC.

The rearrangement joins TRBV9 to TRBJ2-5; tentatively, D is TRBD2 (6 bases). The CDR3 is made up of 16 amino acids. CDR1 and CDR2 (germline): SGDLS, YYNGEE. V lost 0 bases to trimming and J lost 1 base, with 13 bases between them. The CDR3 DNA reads TGTGCCAGCAGCGTAGGGAATAGCGGTTCCCAAGAGACCCAGTACTTC. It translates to CASSVGNSGSQETQYF.

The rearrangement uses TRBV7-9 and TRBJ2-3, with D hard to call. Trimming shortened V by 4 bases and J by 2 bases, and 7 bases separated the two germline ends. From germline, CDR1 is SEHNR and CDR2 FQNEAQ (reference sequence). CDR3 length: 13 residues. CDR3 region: CASSSGSTDTQYF. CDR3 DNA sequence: TGTGCCAGCAGCTCAGGCTCCACAGATACGCAGTATTTT.

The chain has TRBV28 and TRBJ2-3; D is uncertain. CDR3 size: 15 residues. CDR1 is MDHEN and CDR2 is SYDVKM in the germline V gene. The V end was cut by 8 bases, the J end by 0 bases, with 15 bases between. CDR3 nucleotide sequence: TGTGCCAGCCATCAAGGCGGCATTAGCACAGATACGCAGTATTTT. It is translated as CASHQGGISTDTQYF.

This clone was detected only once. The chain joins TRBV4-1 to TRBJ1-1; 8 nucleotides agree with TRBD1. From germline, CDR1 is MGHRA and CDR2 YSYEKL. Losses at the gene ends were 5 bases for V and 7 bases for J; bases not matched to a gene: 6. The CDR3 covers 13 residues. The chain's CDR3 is CASSLQGGYEAFF. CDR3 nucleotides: TGCGCCAGCAGCTTACAGGGGGGGTATGAAGCTTTCTTT.

CDR3 sequence (DNA): TGTGCCAGCGCCCGGGTCTCACCGGGACAGGGGACCTACGAGCAGTACTTC. Translation: CASARVSPGQGTYEQYF. The chain carries TRBV18 and TRBJ2-7, with TRBD1 matching 10 bases. Germline V gene lookup returns CDR1 KGHSH and CDR2 LQKENI. The CDR3 is 17 amino acids. V lost 8 bases, J lost 2 bases, and 15 bases stayed unmatched.

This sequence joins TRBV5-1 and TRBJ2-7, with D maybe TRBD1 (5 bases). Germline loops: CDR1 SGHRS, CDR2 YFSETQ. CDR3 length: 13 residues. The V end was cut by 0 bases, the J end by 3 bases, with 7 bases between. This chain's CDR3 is CASSLDRYYEQYF. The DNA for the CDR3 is TGCGCCAGCAGCTTGGACAGGTACTACGAGCAGTACTTC.

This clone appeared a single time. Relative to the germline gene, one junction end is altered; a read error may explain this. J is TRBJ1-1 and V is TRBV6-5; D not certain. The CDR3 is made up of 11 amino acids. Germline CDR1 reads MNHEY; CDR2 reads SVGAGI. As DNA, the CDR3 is TGTGCCAGCAGTTACTCGAGGGCGGCTATCTTT. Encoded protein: CASSYSRAAIF.

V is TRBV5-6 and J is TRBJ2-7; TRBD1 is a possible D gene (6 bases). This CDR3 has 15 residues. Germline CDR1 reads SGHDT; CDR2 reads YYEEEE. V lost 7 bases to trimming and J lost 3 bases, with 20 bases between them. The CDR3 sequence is CASGHGTLSFYEQYF. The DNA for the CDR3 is TGTGCCAGCGGCCACGGGACACTGTCGTTCTACGAGCAGTACTTC.

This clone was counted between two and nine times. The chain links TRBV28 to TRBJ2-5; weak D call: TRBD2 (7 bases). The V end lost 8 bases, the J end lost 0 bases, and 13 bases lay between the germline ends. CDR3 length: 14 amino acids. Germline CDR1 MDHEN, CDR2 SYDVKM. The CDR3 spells CASRGRGYQETQYF. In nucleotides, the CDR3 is TGTGCCAGCCGGGGGCGGGGGTACCAAGAGACCCAGTACTTC. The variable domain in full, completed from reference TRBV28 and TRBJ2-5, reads DVKVTQSSRYLVKRTGEKVFLECVQDMDHENMFWYRQDPGLGLRLIYFSYDVKMKEKGDIPEGYSVSREKKERFSLILESASTNQTSMYLCASRGRGYQETQYFGPGTRLLVL.

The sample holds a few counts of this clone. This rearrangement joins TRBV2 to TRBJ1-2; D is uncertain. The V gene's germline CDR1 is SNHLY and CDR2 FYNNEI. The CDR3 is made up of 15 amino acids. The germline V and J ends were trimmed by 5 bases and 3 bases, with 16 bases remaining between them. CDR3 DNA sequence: TGTGCCAGCAGTCTACAGACCGCGTCCGACTATGGCTACACCTTC. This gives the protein CASSLQTASDYGYTF.

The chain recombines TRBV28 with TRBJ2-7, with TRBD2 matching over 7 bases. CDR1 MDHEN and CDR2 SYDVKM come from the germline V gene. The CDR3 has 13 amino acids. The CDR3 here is CASSPGTIPEQYF. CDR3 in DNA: TGTGCTTCGTCCCCCGGGACTATCCCCGAGCAGTACTTC.

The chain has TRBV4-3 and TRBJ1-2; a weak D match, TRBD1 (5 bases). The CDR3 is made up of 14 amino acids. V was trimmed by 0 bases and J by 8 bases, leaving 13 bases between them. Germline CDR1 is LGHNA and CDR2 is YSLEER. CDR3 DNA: TGCGCCAGCAGCCAAGACGGAAAGGGGCCGGGCTACACCTTC. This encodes CASSQDGKGPGYTF.

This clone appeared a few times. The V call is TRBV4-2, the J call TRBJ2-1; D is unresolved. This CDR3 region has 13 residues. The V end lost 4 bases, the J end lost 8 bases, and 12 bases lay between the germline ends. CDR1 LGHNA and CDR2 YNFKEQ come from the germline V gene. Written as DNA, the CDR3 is TGTGCCAGCAGCCCCGGTACTACACATGAGCAGTTCTTC. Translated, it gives CASSPGTTHEQFF.

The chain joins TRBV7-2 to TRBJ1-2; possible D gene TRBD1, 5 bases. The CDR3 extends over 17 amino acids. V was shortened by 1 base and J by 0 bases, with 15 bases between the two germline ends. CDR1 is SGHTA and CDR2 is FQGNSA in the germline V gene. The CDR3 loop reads CASSLGGAAGANYGYTF. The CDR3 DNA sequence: TGTGCCAGCAGCTTAGGCGGGGCGGCAGGAGCTAACTATGGCTACACCTTC. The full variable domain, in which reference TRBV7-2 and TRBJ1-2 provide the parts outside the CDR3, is GAGVSQSPSNKVTEKGKDVELRCDPISGHTALYWYRQSLGQGLEFLIYFQGNSAPDKSGLPSDRFSAERTGGSVSTLTIQRTQQEDSAVYLCASSLGGAAGANYGYTFGSGTRLTVV.

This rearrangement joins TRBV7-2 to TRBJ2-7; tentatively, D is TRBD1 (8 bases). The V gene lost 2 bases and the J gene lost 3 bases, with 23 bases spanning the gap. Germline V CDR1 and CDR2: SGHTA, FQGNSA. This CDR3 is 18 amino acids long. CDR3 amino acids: CASSLWVGRDRRIYEQYF. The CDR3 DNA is TGTGCCAGCAGCTTATGGGTGGGGAGGGACAGGAGGATCTACGAGCAGTACTTC.

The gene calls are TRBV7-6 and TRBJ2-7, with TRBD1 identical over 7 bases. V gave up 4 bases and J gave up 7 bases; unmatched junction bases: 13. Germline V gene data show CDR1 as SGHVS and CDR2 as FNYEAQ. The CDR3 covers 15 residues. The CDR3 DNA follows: TGTGCCAGCAGCTCCTACAGGGGCGGCGTCGTGGAGCAGTACTTC. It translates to CASSSYRGGVVEQYF.

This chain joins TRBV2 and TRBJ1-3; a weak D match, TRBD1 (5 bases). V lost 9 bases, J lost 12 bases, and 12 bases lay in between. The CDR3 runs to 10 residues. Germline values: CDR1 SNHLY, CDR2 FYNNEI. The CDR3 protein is CASQGSHIYF. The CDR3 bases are TGTGCCAGTCAGGGTAGTCACATATATTTT.

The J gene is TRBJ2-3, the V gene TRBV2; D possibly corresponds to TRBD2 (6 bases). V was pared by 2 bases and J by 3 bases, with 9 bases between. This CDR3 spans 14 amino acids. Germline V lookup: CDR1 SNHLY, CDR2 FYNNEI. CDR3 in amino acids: CASSELANTDTQYF. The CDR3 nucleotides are TGTGCCAGCAGTGAACTAGCGAATACAGATACGCAGTATTTT.

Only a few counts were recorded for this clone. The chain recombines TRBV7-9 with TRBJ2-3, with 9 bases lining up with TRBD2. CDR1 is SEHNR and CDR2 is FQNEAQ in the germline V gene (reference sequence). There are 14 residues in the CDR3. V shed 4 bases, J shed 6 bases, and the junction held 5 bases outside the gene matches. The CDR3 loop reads CASSSGLAADTQYF. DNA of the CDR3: TGTGCCAGCAGCTCGGGACTAGCAGCCGATACGCAGTATTTT.

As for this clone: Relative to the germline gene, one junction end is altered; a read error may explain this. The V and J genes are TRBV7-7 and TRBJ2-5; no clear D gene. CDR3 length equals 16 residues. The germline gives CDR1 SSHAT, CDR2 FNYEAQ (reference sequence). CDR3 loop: CASSSLRGPFQETQYF. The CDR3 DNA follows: TGTGCTAGCAGCTCCCTCCGTGGCCCCTTCCAGGAGACCCAGTACTTC.

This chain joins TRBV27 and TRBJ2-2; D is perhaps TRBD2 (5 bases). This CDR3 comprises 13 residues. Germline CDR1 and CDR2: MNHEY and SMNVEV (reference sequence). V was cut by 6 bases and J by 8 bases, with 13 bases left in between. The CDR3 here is CASRFLGSGELFF. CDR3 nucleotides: TGTGCCAGCAGGTTCTTGGGGAGTGGGGAGCTGTTTTTT.

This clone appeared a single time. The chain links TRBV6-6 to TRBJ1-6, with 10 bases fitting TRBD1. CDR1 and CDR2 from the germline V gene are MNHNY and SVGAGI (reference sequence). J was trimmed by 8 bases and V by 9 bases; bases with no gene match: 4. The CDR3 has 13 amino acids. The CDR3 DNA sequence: TGTGCCAGTGACAGGGGGCAACATTCACCCCTCCACTTT. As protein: CASDRGQHSPLHF.

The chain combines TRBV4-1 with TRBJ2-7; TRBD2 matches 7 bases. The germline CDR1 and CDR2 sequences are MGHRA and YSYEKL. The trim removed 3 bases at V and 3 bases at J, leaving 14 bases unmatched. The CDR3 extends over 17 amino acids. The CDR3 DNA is TGCGCCAGCAGCCACCCCAGCGGGCGGGGGTCCTTCTACGAGCAGTACTTC. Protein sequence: CASSHPSGRGSFYEQYF.

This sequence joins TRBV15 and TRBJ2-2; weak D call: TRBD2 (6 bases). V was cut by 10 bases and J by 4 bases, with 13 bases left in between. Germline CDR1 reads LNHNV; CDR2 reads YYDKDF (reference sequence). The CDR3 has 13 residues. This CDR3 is CAIGGVGTGELFF. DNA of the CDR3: TGTGCCATAGGAGGGGTAGGCACCGGGGAGCTGTTTTTT. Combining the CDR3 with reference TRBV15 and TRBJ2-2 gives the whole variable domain DAMVIQNPRYQVTQFGKPVTLSCSQTLNHNVMYWYQQKSSQAPKLLFHYYDKDFNNEADTPDNFQSRRPNTSFCFLDIRSPGLGDTAMYLCAIGGVGTGELFFGEGSRLTVL.

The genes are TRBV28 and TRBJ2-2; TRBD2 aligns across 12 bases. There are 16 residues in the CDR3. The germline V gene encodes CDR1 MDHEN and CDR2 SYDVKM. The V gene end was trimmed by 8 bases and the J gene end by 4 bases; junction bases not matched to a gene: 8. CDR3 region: CASVLAGGTVTGELFF. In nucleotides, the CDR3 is TGTGCCAGCGTCCTAGCGGGAGGGACGGTCACCGGGGAGCTGTTTTTT.

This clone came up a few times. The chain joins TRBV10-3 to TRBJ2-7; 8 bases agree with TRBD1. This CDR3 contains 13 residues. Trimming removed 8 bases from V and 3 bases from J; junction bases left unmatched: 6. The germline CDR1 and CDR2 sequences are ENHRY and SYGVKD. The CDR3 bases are TGTGCCATCTCGGACAGGGTCGTCTACGAGCAGTACTTC. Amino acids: CAISDRVVYEQYF.

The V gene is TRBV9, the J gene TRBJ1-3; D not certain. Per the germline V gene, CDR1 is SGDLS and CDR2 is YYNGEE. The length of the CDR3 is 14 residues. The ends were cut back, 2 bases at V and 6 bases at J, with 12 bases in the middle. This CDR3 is CASSVGRGLNTIYF. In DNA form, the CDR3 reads TGTGCCAGCAGCGTTGGCCGGGGTCTAAACACCATATATTTT.

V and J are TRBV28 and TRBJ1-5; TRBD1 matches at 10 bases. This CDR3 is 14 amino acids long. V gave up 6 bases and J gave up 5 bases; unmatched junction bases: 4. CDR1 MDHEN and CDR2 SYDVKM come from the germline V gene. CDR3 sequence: CASSKDRGHQPQHF. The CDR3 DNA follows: TGTGCCAGCAGCAAAGACAGGGGGCATCAGCCCCAGCATTTT.